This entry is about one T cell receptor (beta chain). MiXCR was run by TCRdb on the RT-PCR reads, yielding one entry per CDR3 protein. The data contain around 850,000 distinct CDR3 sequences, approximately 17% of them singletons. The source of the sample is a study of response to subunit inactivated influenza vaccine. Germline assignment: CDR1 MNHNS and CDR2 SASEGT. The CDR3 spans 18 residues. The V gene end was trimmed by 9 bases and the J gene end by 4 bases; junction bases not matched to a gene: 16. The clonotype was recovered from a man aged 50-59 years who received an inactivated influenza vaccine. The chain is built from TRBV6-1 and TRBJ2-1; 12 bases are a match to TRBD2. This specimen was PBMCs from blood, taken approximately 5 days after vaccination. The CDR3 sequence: CASDGLAGINRDYNEQFF. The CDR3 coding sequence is TGTGCCAGTGACGGACTAGCGGGGATCAACCGAGATTACAATGAGCAGTTCTTC.